The 22 T cell receptor beta chains below were found in one sample sequenced in a study of blood T cell repertoires in COVID-19. Clones were sequenced by immunoSEQ multiplex PCR, and TCRdb holds only the in-frame ones, with some missing. The data hold about 53,000 clones, with more than 85% observed a single time. Sequencing was carried out using peripheral blood. These TCRs come from a human donor in a cohort sampled during active COVID-19.

The chain employs TRBV2 and TRBJ2-5; D unresolved. V was pared by 0 bases and J by 14 bases, with 16 bases between. The CDR3 length is 13 residues. Germline CDR1 is SNHLY and CDR2 is FYNNEI. The DNA of the CDR3 is TGTGCCAGCAGTGAAGCGCCTTTATGGCCGGGTTACTTC. Translated, it gives CASSEAPLWPGYF.

This chain links TRBV19 with TRBJ2-1; the match to TRBD2 covers 12 bases. CDR3 length: 17 amino acids. Germline values: CDR1 LNHDA, CDR2 SQIVND (reference sequence). J lost 7 bases, V lost 5 bases, and 12 bases had no gene match. Here the CDR3 reads CASSLASGRAFGNEQFF. The CDR3 nucleotides are TGTGCCAGTAGTTTGGCTAGCGGGAGGGCCTTTGGGAATGAGCAGTTCTTC.

The V and J genes are TRBV2 and TRBJ2-7; 7 positions agree with TRBD1. CDR3 size: 14 residues. Unmatched junction bases numbered 8, after V lost 5 bases and J lost 4 bases. Germline lookup yields CDR1 SNHLY and CDR2 FYNNEI. This CDR3 reads CASSYTGERYEQYV. In DNA form, the CDR3 reads TGTGCCAGCAGTTATACAGGGGAAAGGTACGAGCAGTACGTC.

This chain joins TRBV18 and TRBJ2-7; 7 bases match TRBD2. V shed 2 bases and J 0 bases; nucleotides not matched to a gene: 4. Germline loops: CDR1 KGHSH, CDR2 LQKENI. The length of the CDR3 is 15 residues. CDR3 residues: CASSPWEGASYEQYF. CDR3 DNA sequence: TGTGCCAGCTCACCATGGGAGGGCGCCTCCTACGAGCAGTACTTC. Complete variable domain (other parts from reference TRBV18 and TRBJ2-7): NAGVMQNPRHLVRRRGQEARLRCSPMKGHSHVYWYRQLPEEGLKFMVYLQKENIIDESGMPKERFSAEFPKEGPSILRIQQVVRGDSAAYFCASSPWEGASYEQYFGPGTRLTVT.

This clone was detected once. The rearrangement joins TRBV3-1 (or the pseudogene TRBV3-2) to TRBJ2-3; TRBD2 aligns across 10 bases. After removal of 4 bases from V and 6 bases from J, the junction contained 4 bases not matched to a gene. This CDR3 comprises 14 residues. The germline V gene has CDR1 LGHDT and CDR2 YNNKEL (reference sequence). The CDR3 is CASSRPAGGDTQYF. For the CDR3, the DNA is TGTGCCAGCAGCCGGCCAGCGGGAGGGGATACGCAGTATTTT.

This clone was seen a handful of times. The chain carries TRBV2 and TRBJ1-5; 8 nucleotides agree with TRBD1. Germline V gene data show CDR1 as SNHLY and CDR2 as FYNNEI. Germline trimming cut 5 bases from V and 1 base from J; bases unmatched to any gene: 1. The CDR3 is 14 amino acids. The CDR3 reads CASSWDRSNQPQHF. The CDR3 region has the DNA TGTGCCAGCAGTTGGGACAGGAGCAATCAGCCCCAGCATTTT.

The rearrangement joins TRBV19 to TRBJ2-1; unclear D gene. With 5 bases removed from V and 5 bases from J, the gap between germline ends came to 7 bases. Looked up from germline, CDR1 is LNHDA and CDR2 is SQIVND (reference sequence). CDR3 length: 12 residues. The CDR3, as DNA: TGTGCCAGTAGTCTCCAGAACAATGAGCAGTTCTTC. This codes for CASSLQNNEQFF.

This chain connects TRBV18 to TRBJ2-7; weak D call: TRBD2 (5 bases). In germline, CDR1 is KGHSH, CDR2 LQKENI. Trimming took off 3 bases at V and 3 bases at J, with 6 bases between the two ends. This CDR3 is built from 12 residues. The CDR3 loop is CASSPGDYEQYF. The CDR3 nucleotides read TGTGCCAGCTCACCCGGGGACTACGAGCAGTACTTC.

The chain combines TRBV13 with TRBJ2-7; 7 nucleotides align to TRBD1. V lost 5 bases and J lost 4; bases outside the gene matches: 5. CDR3 length: 13 amino acids. CDR1 is PRHDT, CDR2 FYEKMQ, per germline (reference sequence). The CDR3 here is CASSIDRAYEQYF. CDR3 coding DNA: TGTGCCAGCAGCATAGACAGGGCTTACGAGCAGTACTTC.

The genes are TRBV6-5 and TRBJ1-5; 8 bases are a match to TRBD1. The germline V gene encodes CDR1 MNHEY and CDR2 SVGAGI. With 6 bases clipped from V and 12 bases from J, the junction kept 4 bases outside the gene matches. The CDR3 totals 11 residues. The CDR3 DNA reads TGTGCCAGCAGCTCAGGGGGCGACCAGCATTTT. It yields the protein CASSSGGDQHF.

CDR3 protein: CAGAADSGANVLTF. The CDR3 nucleotides read TGTGCCGGAGCAGCGGACTCTGGGGCCAACGTCCTGACTTTC. V usage is TRBV19 and J usage is TRBJ2-6; TRBD2 is a possible D gene (5 bases). Germline V CDR1 and CDR2: LNHDA, SQIVND (reference sequence). This CDR3 contains 14 residues. V dropped 11 bases and J dropped 0 bases, with 11 bases sitting between them.

The genes are TRBV9 and TRBJ2-2; D gene unclear. CDR3 size: 13 residues. The germline V gene encodes CDR1 SGDLS and CDR2 YYNGEE. V was clipped by 0 bases and J by 6 bases, with 6 bases between them. CDR3 nucleotides: TGTGCCAGCAGCGTAGGGGCCTCCGGGGAGCTGTTTTTT. It encodes CASSVGASGELFF.

The rearrangement joins TRBV20-1 to TRBJ1-1, with D unclear. CDR3 size: 14 residues. The germline V gene has CDR1 DFQATT and CDR2 SNEGSKA (reference sequence). V gave up 4 bases and J gave up 2 bases, with 14 bases separating them. The CDR3 is CSATDGGLNTEAFF. CDR3 bases: TGCAGTGCTACTGATGGAGGGCTCAACACTGAAGCTTTCTTT.

The chain carries TRBV6-1 and TRBJ2-3, with TRBD2 matching 8 bases. This CDR3 spans 16 amino acids. V lost 0 bases to trimming and J lost 5 bases; unmatched junction nucleotides: 7. Germline V lookup: CDR1 MNHNS, CDR2 SASEGT. The CDR3 protein is CASSEALAEGQDTQYF. Written as DNA, the CDR3 is TGTGCCAGCAGTGAAGCACTAGCGGAGGGGCAAGATACGCAGTATTTT.

The V call is TRBV10-3, the J call TRBJ1-1; tentative D call: TRBD1 (5 bases). Germline V gene data show CDR1 as ENHRY and CDR2 as SYGVKD. V lost 10 bases, J lost 5 bases, and 17 bases lay in between. This CDR3 has 13 amino acids. CDR3 amino acids: CATDDMGGTEAFF. In DNA form, the CDR3 reads TGTGCCACAGACGACATGGGGGGAACTGAAGCTTTCTTT.

The chain carries TRBV2 and TRBJ2-6, with D hard to call. This CDR3 region has 15 residues. Per the germline V gene, CDR1 is SNHLY and CDR2 is FYNNEI. The germline V and J ends were trimmed by 8 bases and 0 bases, with 11 bases remaining between them. CDR3 protein: CASLPVFSGANVLTF. The CDR3 bases are TGTGCCAGCTTACCGGTATTCTCTGGGGCCAACGTCCTGACTTTC.

J is TRBJ2-5 and V is TRBV13, with 7 bases that match TRBD1. Trimming cost V 5 bases and J 5 bases; bases outside gene matches: 8. The CDR3 runs 14 residues. The germline CDR1 and CDR2 sequences are PRHDT and FYEKMQ (reference sequence). The CDR3, as DNA: TGTGCCAGCAGCCCAAGACAGGGCGTTGAGACCCAGTACTTC. Protein product: CASSPRQGVETQYF.

J is TRBJ2-1 and V is TRBV28, with D possibly TRBD2 on 6 matching bases. The CDR3 has 19 residues. Between the trimmed V and J ends, which lost 10 bases and 3 bases, there was a span of 31 bases. CDR1 is MDHEN, CDR2 SYDVKM, per germline. The CDR3 bases are TGTGCCACCAAGAGGGACCAAGGGGACTGGCGGGGATACTACAATGAGCAGTTCTTC. Translation gives CATKRDQGDWRGYYNEQFF.

This chain links TRBV15 with TRBJ1-6, with D possibly matching TRBD1 (5 bases). CDR3 size: 20 residues. V lost 0 bases to trimming and J lost 0 bases, with 18 bases between them. Germline CDR1 and CDR2: LNHNV and YYDKDF (reference sequence). The CDR3 coding sequence is TGTGCCACCAGCAGAGATCGTGGGGGGAGCGCAATCTCCTATAATTCACCCCTCCACTTT. Amino acids: CATSRDRGGSAISYNSPLHF.

The chain links TRBV9 to TRBJ1-1, with D tentatively TRBD1 (5 bases). The germline V gene has CDR1 SGDLS and CDR2 YYNGEE. The CDR3 spans 13 residues. V was pared by 3 bases and J by 5 bases, with 11 bases between. In DNA, the CDR3 is TGTGCCAGCAGCGGGACCCCAGGGACTGAAGCTTTCTTT. This translates into CASSGTPGTEAFF.

The chain joins TRBV4-3 to TRBJ2-5; TRBD1 might be the D (5 bases). The CDR3 length is 14 residues. The V gene's germline CDR1 is LGHNA and CDR2 YSLEER. Trimming removed 2 bases at V and 0 bases at J, with 7 bases between. The CDR3 DNA is TGCGCCAGCAGCCAAAGACAGTACCAAGAGACCCAGTACTTC. Protein: CASSQRQYQETQYF.

This chain joins TRBV6-1 and TRBJ2-6; no reliable D call. The V end lost 3 bases, the J end lost 1 base, and 10 bases lay between the germline ends. The V gene's germline CDR1 is MNHNS and CDR2 SASEGT. The CDR3 loop spans 16 amino acids. The CDR3 bases are TGTGCCAGCAGTGAGTCGCCGCGTTCTGGGGCCAACGTCCTGACTTTC. Translation: CASSESPRSGANVLTF.